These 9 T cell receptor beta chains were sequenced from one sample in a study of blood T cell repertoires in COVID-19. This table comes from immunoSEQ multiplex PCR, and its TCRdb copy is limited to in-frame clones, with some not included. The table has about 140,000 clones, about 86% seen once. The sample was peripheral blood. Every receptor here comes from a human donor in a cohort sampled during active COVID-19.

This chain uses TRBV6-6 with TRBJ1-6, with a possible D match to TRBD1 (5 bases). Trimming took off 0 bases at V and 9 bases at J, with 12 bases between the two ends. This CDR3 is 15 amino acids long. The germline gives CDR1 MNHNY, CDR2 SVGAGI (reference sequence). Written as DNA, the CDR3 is TGTGCCAGCAGTTACTCGCCAGGGTTCAGTTCACCCCTCCACTTT. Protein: CASSYSPGFSSPLHF.

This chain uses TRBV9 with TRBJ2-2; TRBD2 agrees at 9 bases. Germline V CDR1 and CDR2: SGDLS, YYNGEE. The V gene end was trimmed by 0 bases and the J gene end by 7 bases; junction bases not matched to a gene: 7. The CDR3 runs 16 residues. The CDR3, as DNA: TGTGCCAGCAGCGTAGTTTCTAGCGGGGCGTTCGGGGAGCTGTTTTTT. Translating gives CASSVVSSGAFGELFF.

CDR3 sequence: CSATRVGATDTQYF. The CDR3 DNA sequence: TGCAGCGCAACCAGGGTCGGAGCCACAGATACGCAGTATTTT. This chain uses TRBV29-1 with TRBJ2-3; D possibly corresponds to TRBD1 (5 bases). The CDR3 covers 14 residues. With 7 bases removed from V and 2 bases from J, the gap between germline ends came to 16 bases. Germline loops: CDR1 SQVTM, CDR2 ANQGSEA.

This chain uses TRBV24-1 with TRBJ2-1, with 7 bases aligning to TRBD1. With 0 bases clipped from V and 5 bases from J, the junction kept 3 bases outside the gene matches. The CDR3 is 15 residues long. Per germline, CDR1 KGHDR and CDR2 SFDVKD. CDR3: CATSDLGQGDNEQFF. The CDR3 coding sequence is TGTGCCACCAGTGATTTGGGGCAGGGGGACAATGAGCAGTTCTTC.

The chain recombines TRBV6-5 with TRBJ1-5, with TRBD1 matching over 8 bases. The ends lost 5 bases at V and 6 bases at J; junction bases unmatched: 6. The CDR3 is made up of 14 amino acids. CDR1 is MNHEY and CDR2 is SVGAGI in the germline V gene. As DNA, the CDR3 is TGTGCCAGCAGTACCGCAGGGGGCGGTCAGCCCCAGCATTTT. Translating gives CASSTAGGGQPQHF.

The CDR3 nucleotides are TGTGCCAGCAGTGGTCCTACTAGCGGGGGGTCCTTTGGGGGTGAGCAGTTCTTC. It is translated as CASSGPTSGGSFGGEQFF. The chain links TRBV6-1 to TRBJ2-1, with 12 bases aligning to TRBD2. Germline CDR1 MNHNS, CDR2 SASEGT. Trimming cost V 4 bases and J 9 bases; bases outside gene matches: 16. CDR3 size: 18 residues.

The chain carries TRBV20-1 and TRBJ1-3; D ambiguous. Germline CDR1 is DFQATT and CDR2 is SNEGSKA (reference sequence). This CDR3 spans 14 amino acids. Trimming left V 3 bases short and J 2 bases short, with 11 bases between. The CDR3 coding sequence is TGCAGTGCTAGTGTGAGGTCGACTGGAAACACCATATATTTT. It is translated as CSASVRSTGNTIYF.

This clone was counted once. The CDR3 loop is CASSLSGGALKTQYF. The DNA for the CDR3 is TGTGCCAGCAGCTTAAGCGGGGGGGCCTTAAAGACCCAGTACTTC. This chain links TRBV7-8 with TRBJ2-5; TRBD2 matches at 10 bases. With 2 bases clipped from V and 6 bases from J, the junction kept 6 bases outside the gene matches. Germline V gene lookup returns CDR1 SGHVS and CDR2 FQNEAQ. The CDR3 has 15 residues. The full variable domain, rest sourced from reference TRBV7-8 and TRBJ2-5, is GAGVSQSPRYKVAKRGQDVALRCDPISGHVSLFWYQQALGQGPEFLTYFQNEAQLDKSGLPSDRFFAERPEGSVSTLKIQRTQQEDSAVYLCASSLSGGALKTQYFGPGTRLLVL.

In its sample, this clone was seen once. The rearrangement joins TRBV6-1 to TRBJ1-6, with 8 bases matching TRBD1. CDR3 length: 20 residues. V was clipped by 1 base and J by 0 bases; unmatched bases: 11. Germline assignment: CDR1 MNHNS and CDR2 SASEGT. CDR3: CASSEVGTGRTSSYNSPLHF. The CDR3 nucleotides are TGTGCCAGCAGTGAAGTTGGGACAGGCCGTACTAGCTCCTATAATTCACCCCTCCACTTT.